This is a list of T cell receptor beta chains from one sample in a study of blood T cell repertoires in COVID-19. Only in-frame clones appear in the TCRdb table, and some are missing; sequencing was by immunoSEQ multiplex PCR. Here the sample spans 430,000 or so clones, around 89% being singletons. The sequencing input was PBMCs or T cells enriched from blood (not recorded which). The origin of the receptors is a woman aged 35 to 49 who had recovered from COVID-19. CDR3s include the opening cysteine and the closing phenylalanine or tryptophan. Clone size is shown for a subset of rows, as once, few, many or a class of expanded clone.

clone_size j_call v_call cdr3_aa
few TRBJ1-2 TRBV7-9 CASSRHRAGNSWSGYTF
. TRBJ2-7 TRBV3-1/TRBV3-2 CASSPSGQGYEQYF
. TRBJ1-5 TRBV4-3 CASSQDVRGLSNQPQHF
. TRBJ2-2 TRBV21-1 CASSKGISDRVGTGELFF
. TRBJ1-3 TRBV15 CATSRDLDRSSGNTIYF
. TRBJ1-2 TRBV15 CATSRVTGTYGYTF
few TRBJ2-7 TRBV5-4 CASSLAAGGSYEQYF
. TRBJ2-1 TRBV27 CASSLSGSGNEQFF
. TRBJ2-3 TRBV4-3 CASSQSGTGYMDTQYF
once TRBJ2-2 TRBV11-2 CAQEPLVRSGELFF
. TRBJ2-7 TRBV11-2 CASSLGTGGEEQYF
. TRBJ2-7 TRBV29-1 CSVLDRGLGHEQYF
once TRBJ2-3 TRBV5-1 CASSLGGPVDTQYF
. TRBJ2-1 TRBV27 CASSFQDRAGNEQFF
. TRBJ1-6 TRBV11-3 CASSPGRGAQNSPLHF
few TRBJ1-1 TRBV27 CASSRTGNTEAFF
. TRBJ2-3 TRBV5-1 CASSLPRESTDTQYF
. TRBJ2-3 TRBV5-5 CASSLLQTQMDTQYF